Below are 31 T cell receptor beta chains sequenced from a single sample in a study of beta chain features in type 1 diabetes. Expressed TCRB transcripts were sequenced because the isolated RNA had all been reverse transcribed beforehand. The protocol was immunoSEQ multiplex PCR, while the TCRdb copy is restricted to in-frame clones and leaves out a portion. The sample has around 310,000 clones, approximately 10% seen once; the top ten hold roughly 0.014%. The sequenced sample consisted of naive CD4+ T cells from blood. All receptors come from a woman in her twenties or thirties in good health.

As to this clone: The sample has other DNA sequences that encode this CDR3 too. The chain recombines TRBV30 with TRBJ1-2, with a tentative D call TRBD1 (5 bases). The germline V and J ends were trimmed by 2 bases and 1 base, with 8 bases remaining between them. The CDR3 covers 13 residues. Per the germline V gene, CDR1 is GTSNPN and CDR2 is SVGIG (reference sequence). CDR3 residues: CAWSRGGNYGYTF. The CDR3 coding sequence is TGTGCCTGGAGTCGGGGGGGTAACTATGGCTACACCTTC.

This clone showed up just a few times. This specimen includes other DNA sequences encoding the same CDR3. This sequence joins TRBV2 and TRBJ2-1; D remains unclear. Germline-derived CDR1 and CDR2 are SNHLY and FYNNEI. Between the trimmed V and J ends, which lost 7 bases and 3 bases, there was a span of 4 bases. This CDR3 region has 11 residues. The CDR3 spells CASTGYNEQFF. CDR3 DNA: TGTGCCAGCACGGGCTACAATGAGCAGTTCTTC.

This clone was picked up a small number of times. The chain has TRBV6-6 and TRBJ1-5, with 8 bases identical to TRBD1. Trimming cost V 3 bases and J 0 bases; bases outside gene matches: 4. Germline values: CDR1 MNHNY, CDR2 SVGAGI (reference sequence). There are 16 residues in the CDR3. The CDR3 region is CASSYQGARSNQPQHF. As DNA, the CDR3 is TGTGCCAGCAGTTATCAGGGGGCTCGTAGCAATCAGCCCCAGCATTTT.

This clone showed up just a few times. The V gene is TRBV5-8, the J gene TRBJ2-5, with D tentatively TRBD1 (6 bases). V lost 4 bases to trimming and J lost 4 bases, with 14 bases between them. Germline CDR1 reads SGHTS; CDR2 reads YDEGEE. The CDR3 runs 14 residues. For the CDR3, the DNA is TGTGCCAGCAGCGACCGGGACAAACGAGAGACCCAGTACTTC. Protein sequence: CASSDRDKRETQYF.

This clone showed up just a few times. The chain carries TRBV25-1 and TRBJ1-4, with 7 bases matching TRBD1. Germline CDR1 is MGHDK and CDR2 is SYGVNS. This CDR3 contains 14 residues. Unmatched junction bases numbered 7, after V lost 4 bases and J lost 8 bases. CDR3 amino acids: CASSGQGVMEKLFF. CDR3 DNA sequence: TGTGCCAGCAGTGGTCAGGGGGTGATGGAAAAACTGTTTTTT.

This clone has more than one count but fewer than ten. This rearrangement joins TRBV7-2 to TRBJ2-5; TRBD2 matches at 8 bases. J gave up 5 bases and V 3 bases, and 8 bases lay outside the gene matches. Germline values: CDR1 SGHTA, CDR2 FQGNSA. The CDR3 extends over 15 amino acids. In nucleotides, the CDR3 is TGTGCCAGCAGCTTTTCCAGCGGGAGCGCGGAGACCCAGTACTTC. This translates into CASSFSSGSAETQYF.

In its sample, this clone was seen a few times. The rearrangement uses TRBV2 and TRBJ2-7; D may be TRBD1 (6 bases). Per the germline V gene, CDR1 is SNHLY and CDR2 is FYNNEI. The CDR3 length is 17 residues. V was pared by 5 bases and J by 0 bases, with 20 bases between. The CDR3 here is CASSSRGRWSDSYEQYF. CDR3 DNA: TGTGCCAGCAGTAGCAGGGGAAGGTGGAGTGACTCCTACGAGCAGTACTTC.

The J gene is TRBJ2-1, the V gene TRBV28, with TRBD2 matching over 7 bases. Germline V gene sequence: CDR1 MDHEN, CDR2 SYDVKM. The V and J ends lost 3 bases and 5 bases, in that order; junction bases with no gene match: 7. The CDR3 is 15 residues long. The CDR3 spells CASSLGGRVNNEQFF. CDR3 coding DNA: TGTGCCAGCAGTTTGGGTGGGAGGGTCAACAATGAGCAGTTCTTC.

This clone was observed a handful of times. The chain couples TRBV27 to TRBJ1-1, with TRBD1 as a possible D gene (6 bases). The CDR3 is 16 residues long. From germline, CDR1 is MNHEY and CDR2 SMNVEV (reference sequence). V was cut by 3 bases and J by 5 bases, with 19 bases left in between. CDR3 sequence reads: CASSLNLRRRGTEAFF. The CDR3 coding sequence is TGTGCCAGCAGTTTGAATTTGCGACGAAGGGGGACTGAAGCTTTCTTT.

This clone came up a few times. V and J are TRBV4-3 and TRBJ2-5, with 12 bases lining up with TRBD2. From germline, CDR1 is LGHNA and CDR2 YSLEER. The CDR3 has 18 residues. V shed 2 bases, J shed 2 bases, and the junction held 9 bases outside the gene matches. The CDR3, as DNA: TGCGCCAGCAGCCAACACACTAGCGGGAGGTCGTGGCAAGAGACCCAGTACTTC. As protein: CASSQHTSGRSWQETQYF.

The chain carries TRBV15 and TRBJ1-4; possibly TRBD1 for D (5 bases). The CDR3 totals 15 residues. V gave up 1 base and J gave up 7 bases, with 13 bases separating them. Germline V gene lookup returns CDR1 LNHNV and CDR2 YYDKDF (reference sequence). CDR3 DNA sequence: TGTGCCACCAGCAGAGGCACAGGTCTAGGTGAAAAACTGTTTTTT. This translates into CATSRGTGLGEKLFF.

The gene calls are TRBV5-5 and TRBJ1-1; D ambiguous. V dropped 1 base and J dropped 0 bases, with 10 bases sitting between them. CDR3 length: 15 amino acids. Germline V gene lookup returns CDR1 SGHKS and CDR2 YYEKEE (reference sequence). The CDR3, as DNA: TGTGCCAGCAGCTTGCGTGCAGGCTTGAACACTGAAGCTTTCTTT. It is translated as CASSLRAGLNTEAFF.

In its sample, this clone was seen a few times. This rearrangement joins TRBV10-3 to TRBJ2-1; 10 bases map to TRBD2. This CDR3 spans 15 amino acids. Unmatched junction bases numbered 8, after V lost 5 bases and J lost 7 bases. CDR1 is ENHRY and CDR2 is SYGVKD in the germline V gene. The DNA of the CDR3 is TGTGCCATCAGTAAACTAGCGGGATCGGGGAATGAGCAGTTCTTC. Its translation: CAISKLAGSGNEQFF.

Only a few counts were recorded for this clone. The CDR3, as DNA: TGTGCCAGCTCACCTGGCAGGGACTACGAGCAGTACTTC. Protein sequence: CASSPGRDYEQYF. The J gene is TRBJ2-7, the V gene TRBV18; a weak D match, TRBD1 (5 bases). Germline V gene sequence: CDR1 KGHSH, CDR2 LQKENI. The CDR3 is made up of 13 amino acids. Trimming cost V 3 bases and J 3 bases, with 9 bases left between them. Full variable domain (missing parts from reference TRBV18 and TRBJ2-7): NAGVMQNPRHLVRRRGQEARLRCSPMKGHSHVYWYRQLPEEGLKFMVYLQKENIIDESGMPKERFSAEFPKEGPSILRIQQVVRGDSAAYFCASSPGRDYEQYFGPGTRLTVT.

This clone was seen only a few times. This sequence joins TRBV6-6 and TRBJ2-1; D perhaps matches TRBD1 (9 bases). Per the germline V gene, CDR1 is MNHNY and CDR2 is SVGAGI (reference sequence). V was shortened by 6 bases and J by 15 bases, with 18 bases between the two germline ends. CDR3 length equals 12 residues. The CDR3 protein is CASSGGDRDPFF. The CDR3 nucleotides read TGTGCCAGCAGCGGGGGGGACAGGGATCCGTTCTTC.

This clone showed up just a few times. The chain's CDR3 is CASSISPSGELFF. CDR3 in DNA: TGTGCCAGTAGTATATCCCCCTCCGGGGAGCTGTTTTTT. The V and J genes are TRBV19 and TRBJ2-2; D not certain. The CDR3 is 13 amino acids. Germline V CDR1 and CDR2: LNHDA, SQIVND (reference sequence). The germline V and J ends were trimmed by 2 bases and 6 bases, with 7 bases remaining between them.

The chain carries TRBV9 and TRBJ2-1; 13 nucleotides align to TRBD2. This CDR3 has 16 residues. Looked up from germline, CDR1 is SGDLS and CDR2 is YYNGEE. The ends lost 2 bases at V and 6 bases at J; junction bases unmatched: 5. DNA for the CDR3: TGTGCCAGCAGCGTCTCCGGGACTAGCGGGATCAATGAGCAGTTCTTC. It translates to CASSVSGTSGINEQFF.

This clone has only a few counts. The rearrangement joins TRBV14 to TRBJ2-5; maybe TRBD1 (6 bases). The CDR3 consists of 15 residues. The V end was cut by 3 bases, the J end by 1 base, with 12 bases between. Germline V gene lookup returns CDR1 SGHDN and CDR2 FVKESK. CDR3 in DNA: TGTGCCAGCAGCCAGTCAGGGGCCCTCCAAGAGACCCAGTACTTC. As protein: CASSQSGALQETQYF. Full variable domain (outside the CDR3, taken from reference TRBV14 and TRBJ2-5): EAGVTQFPSHSVIEKGQTVTLRCDPISGHDNLYWYRRVMGKEIKFLLHFVKESKQDESGMPNNRFLAERTGGTYSTLKVQPAELEDSGVYFCASSQSGALQETQYFGPGTRLLVL.

V is TRBV9 and J is TRBJ2-3; tentatively, D is TRBD2 (5 bases). Germline V lookup: CDR1 SGDLS, CDR2 YYNGEE. CDR3 length: 16 amino acids. The ends were cut back, 3 bases at V and 2 bases at J, with 16 bases in the middle. The CDR3 nucleotides read TGTGCCAGCAGCGCCAAGAGAGCGGAGTTCACAGATACGCAGTATTTT. Translated: CASSAKRAEFTDTQYF.

The chain has TRBV5-1 and TRBJ1-4; D is uncertain. Germline V gene sequence: CDR1 SGHRS, CDR2 YFSETQ. The CDR3 spans 14 residues. The ends were cut back, 4 bases at V and 8 bases at J, with 15 bases in the middle. DNA of the CDR3: TGCGCCAGCAGCGAGGGTGGGAAGAGGGAAAAACTGTTTTTT. The encoded protein is CASSEGGKREKLFF.

The chain carries TRBV5-4 and TRBJ2-5, with D possibly being TRBD1 (6 bases). The CDR3 covers 16 residues. CDR1 is SGHNT, CDR2 YYREEE, per germline (reference sequence). Deletions cut 4 bases from V and 0 bases from J, with 16 bases between. CDR3 in amino acids: CASSVRGTTYQETQYF. The CDR3 coding sequence is TGTGCCAGCAGCGTCAGGGGCACGACGTACCAAGAGACCCAGTACTTC.

This clone appeared a few times. Other DNA sequences in the sample encode the same CDR3. This chain joins TRBV5-1 and TRBJ2-1; 9 positions agree with TRBD2. Germline V CDR1 and CDR2: SGHRS, YFSETQ. The ends lost 1 base at V and 4 bases at J; junction bases unmatched: 3. This CDR3 contains 15 residues. The DNA of the CDR3 is TGCGCCAGCAGCTTGAGTAGCGGGAGTTACAATGAGCAGTTCTTC. Translation gives CASSLSSGSYNEQFF.

The chain joins TRBV30 to TRBJ2-7; no clear D gene. V was shortened by 0 bases and J by 3 bases, with 18 bases between the two germline ends. Germline CDR1 and CDR2: GTSNPN and SVGIG (reference sequence). The CDR3 totals 16 residues. The CDR3 DNA reads as TGTGCCTGGAGTGTAAACTGGGCCCCTGGTAACTACGAGCAGTACTTC. As protein: CAWSVNWAPGNYEQYF. Full variable domain (rest looked up from reference TRBV30 and TRBJ2-7): SQTIHQWPATLVQPVGSPLSLECTVEGTSNPNLYWYRQAAGRGLQLLFYSVGIGQISSEVPQNLSASRPQDRQFILSSKKLLLSDSGFYLCAWSVNWAPGNYEQYFGPGTRLTVT.

This clone appeared a few times. The chain uses TRBV4-3 and TRBJ1-5; TRBD1 aligns across 10 bases. Germline assignment: CDR1 LGHNA and CDR2 YSLEER. This CDR3 comprises 14 residues. Trimming at V came to 4 bases and at J to 5 bases, leaving 2 bases not matched to a gene. CDR3 protein: CASSPGQGYQPQHF. CDR3 in DNA: TGCGCCAGCAGCCCGGGACAGGGGTATCAGCCCCAGCATTTT.

The chain joins TRBV20-1 to TRBJ1-1; the D is unclear. CDR3 size: 11 residues. The V end lost 5 bases, the J end lost 7 bases, and 11 bases lay between the germline ends. Germline loops: CDR1 DFQATT, CDR2 SNEGSKA (reference sequence). CDR3 in amino acids: CSAPAESEAFF. For the CDR3, the DNA is TGCAGTGCTCCCGCGGAGAGTGAAGCTTTCTTT.

The gene calls are TRBV5-1 and TRBJ2-7; possible D gene TRBD1, 6 bases. The V gene's germline CDR1 is SGHRS and CDR2 YFSETQ. CDR3 length: 14 amino acids. Trimming pared 1 base from V and 3 bases from J, leaving 11 bases between. CDR3 residues: CASSLRQDDYEQYF. The CDR3 nucleotides read TGCGCCAGCAGCTTGCGACAGGACGACTACGAGCAGTACTTC. The full variable domain, in which reference TRBV5-1 and TRBJ2-7 provide the parts outside the CDR3, is KAGVTQTPRYLIKTRGQQVTLSCSPISGHRSVSWYQQTPGQGLQFLFEYFSETQRNKGNFPGRFSGRQFSNSRSEMNVSTLELGDSALYLCASSLRQDDYEQYFGPGTRLTVT.

V usage is TRBV11-3 and J usage is TRBJ2-3; TRBD2 agrees at 12 bases. Trimming took 3 bases from V and 5 from J; bases not matched to a gene: 0. Germline assignment: CDR1 SGHNT and CDR2 YENEEA. The CDR3 covers 14 residues. CDR3: CASSLGLAGDTQYF. As DNA, the CDR3 is TGTGCCAGCAGCTTGGGACTAGCGGGAGATACGCAGTATTTT.

This clone was counted a few times. The genes are TRBV25-1 and TRBJ2-3, with TRBD2 identical over 12 bases. V shed 5 bases and J 4 bases; nucleotides not matched to a gene: 1. The CDR3 contains 14 residues. Germline CDR1 and CDR2: MGHDK and SYGVNS. The CDR3 protein is CASSLAGGADTQYF. CDR3 DNA sequence: TGTGCCAGCAGTCTAGCGGGAGGGGCAGATACGCAGTATTTT.

This clone was observed a few times. The chain joins TRBV6-6 to TRBJ2-1; D is possibly TRBD2 (5 bases). The CDR3 sequence is 12 residues long. V dropped 5 bases and J dropped 10 bases, with 12 bases sitting between them. Germline assignment: CDR1 MNHNY and CDR2 SVGAGI (reference sequence). The CDR3 DNA sequence: TGTGCCAGCAGTCCCGCGGGCTACGAGCAGTTCTTC. It yields the protein CASSPAGYEQFF.

The genes are TRBV27 and TRBJ2-1, with D unresolved. Trimming stripped 4 bases from V and 0 bases from J, with 10 bases between. The germline CDR1 and CDR2 sequences are MNHEY and SMNVEV (reference sequence). This CDR3 has 15 amino acids. CDR3 nucleotides: TGTGCCAGCAGTTCCCTTTGGAGCTCCTACAATGAGCAGTTCTTC. This sequence encodes CASSSLWSSYNEQFF.

This clone was seen only a few times. The CDR3, as DNA: TGTGCCAGCTCACCGGGACTTGACTCCTACGAGCAGTACTTC. Translated: CASSPGLDSYEQYF. The chain carries TRBV18 and TRBJ2-7, with D possibly being TRBD2 (6 bases). The V end was cut by 3 bases, the J end by 0 bases, with 9 bases between. Germline CDR1 KGHSH, CDR2 LQKENI. CDR3 size: 14 residues.